This T cell receptor beta chain came from a study of radiation and T cells in renal cell carcinoma. Specified time point: blood 2 weeks post-SBRT. Treatment denoted: 15 Gy SBRT to primary tumor, nephrectomy 4 weeks later. Germline CDR1 is SGHNT and CDR2 is YYREEE (reference sequence). V lost 0 bases and J 2 bases, leaving 10 bases between the germline ends. The CDR3 length is 15 residues. TCRdb's table, derived via immunoSEQ multiplex PCR, lists solely in-frame clones and lacks some. The repertoire consists of roughly 130,000 clones, with over 75% occurring once and the leading ten covering around 1.8%.

The chain carries TRBV5-4 and TRBJ2-3; the D gene is possibly TRBD2 (5 bases). The TCR was taken from an older woman with renal cell carcinoma. Sequencing used blood, obtained from a patient whose treatment included radiotherapy and nephrectomy. The CDR3 DNA is TGTGCCAGCAGCTTGGAAGGACTCACCACAGATACGCAGTATTTT. It specifies CASSLEGLTTDTQYF.